The 3 T cell receptor beta chains given below trace back to one sample, sequenced in a study of CXCR3-negative and CXCR3-positive naive CD8 T cells. No antigen has been assigned to these receptors. Through 5' RACE with UMI labels, the TRB cDNA libraries were prepared. TCRdb re-called the 5' RACE reads; every CDR3 protein appears as one record, without DNA. Reported are over 100,000 distinct CDR3 sequences; the ten largest clones contain roughly 0.39%. Findings and limits, study-wide: The study found more hydrophobic TRB CDR3s in CXCR3-positive naive cells than in CXCR3-negative naive cells.

Material for sequencing was naive CXCR3+ CD8+ T cells from blood. Noted subset: CD45RO-CCR7+CD27+CD95- naive CD8+ T cells expressing CXCR3 (TNR3+). The origin of the receptors is a human donor in good health. Some clones in this sample may be carry-over from other donors' samples.

The V and J genes are TRBV5-1 and TRBJ1-1; TCRdb calls TRBD1, which cannot be checked without DNA. This CDR3 is 17 amino acids long. Germline loops: CDR1 SGHRS, CDR2 YFSETQ. CDR3 region: CASSLFGFLGENTEAFF.

V is TRBV7-2 and J is TRBJ1-1. In germline, CDR1 is SGHTA, CDR2 FQGNSA. The CDR3 contains 12 residues. CDR3 protein: CVSGGDGTEAFF.

The J gene is TRBJ2-3, the V gene TRBV12-3 or TRBV12-4. This CDR3 has 15 residues. CDR3 amino acids: CASSLTGLAADTQYF.